A single sample gave rise to the 30 T cell receptor beta chains below, sequenced in a study of CD8+CD57+ T cells in acquired aplastic anemia. Profiling that covered TCR beta VDJ and CDR3 relied on genomic DNA as its template. TCRdb independently ran MiXCR on the reads; one entry per CDR3 protein. The sample has 260,000 or so distinct CDR3 sequences, 45% to 50% seen once; the top ten hold 7% to 10%. Individuals selected for sequencing had exhibited CD8+CD57+ cell expansion on flow cytometry. Sample: sorted CD4+, CD8+, or CD8+CD57+ T cells (not recorded which) from PBMCs. The receptors derive from a human donor with aplastic anemia.

V and J are TRBV5-8 and TRBJ1-2, with TRBD1 matching over 9 bases. Germline values: CDR1 SGHTS, CDR2 YDEGEE. J was trimmed by 3 bases and V by 2 bases; bases with no gene match: 26. CDR3 length equals 22 residues. CDR3 in DNA: TGTGCCAGCAGCTTCAAGACCGGGACAGGGCCCCCATCTGGCCTTTTATACTATGGCTACACCTTC. Translating it yields CASSFKTGTGPPSGLLYYGYTF.

This chain uses TRBV7-3 with TRBJ2-3, with D maybe TRBD1 (6 bases). Trimming took off 5 bases at V and 3 bases at J, with 12 bases between the two ends. The CDR3 length is 14 residues. Germline loops: CDR1 SGHTA, CDR2 FQGTGA. CDR3 in DNA: TGTGCCAGCAGCGGGGCCGGACAGACAGATACGCAGTATTTT. Encoded protein: CASSGAGQTDTQYF.

CDR3 amino acids: CASSDKGRGTDTQYF. In DNA form, the CDR3 reads TGTGCCAGCAGTGACAAGGGGCGCGGCACAGATACGCAGTATTTT. The chain combines TRBV6-4 with TRBJ2-3; tentative D call: TRBD1 (5 bases). The germline V gene encodes CDR1 MRHNA and CDR2 SNTAGT. Trimming left V 2 bases short and J 1 base short, with 10 bases between. The CDR3 has 15 residues.

The table lists this clonotype with a count of one. CDR3 bases: TGCAGTGCTAGTTCCCTGGTTGATGATTCACCCCTCCACTTT. It specifies CSASSLVDDSPLHF. The chain carries TRBV20-1 and TRBJ1-6; no reliable D call. The V end was cut by 3 bases, the J end by 8 bases, with 14 bases between. Germline V gene lookup returns CDR1 DFQATT and CDR2 SNEGSKA (reference sequence). The length of the CDR3 is 14 residues.

This chain connects TRBV19 to TRBJ1-1; possibly TRBD1 for D (6 bases). This CDR3 spans 15 amino acids. Germline V gives CDR1 LNHDA, CDR2 SQIVND (reference sequence). The V end was cut by 8 bases, the J end by 4 bases, with 20 bases between. For the CDR3, the DNA is TGTGCCAGTGCACAGGGATGGGGCCTGACCACTGAAGCTTTCTTT. It encodes CASAQGWGLTTEAFF.

The V and J genes are TRBV24-1 and TRBJ2-5; D is ambiguous. The germline gives CDR1 KGHDR, CDR2 SFDVKD. The V and J ends lost 4 bases and 5 bases respectively, with 16 bases between them. The CDR3 totals 15 residues. CDR3 coding DNA: TGTGCCACCAGTGACCCCGCAGGACCCGGGGAGACCCAGTACTTC. It is translated as CATSDPAGPGETQYF.

This clonotype was seen a handful of times. The chain recombines TRBV29-1 with TRBJ1-4; TRBD1 is a possible D gene (5 bases). The CDR3 contains 13 residues. V gave up 6 bases and J gave up 5 bases, with 13 bases separating them. Germline CDR1 SQVTM, CDR2 ANQGSEA. The CDR3 sequence is CSVGDGLNEKLFF. The CDR3 DNA is TGCAGCGTCGGGGACGGGTTGAATGAAAAACTGTTTTTT.

This clonotype was observed a few times. The chain joins TRBV7-8 to TRBJ2-7, with D hard to call. V was trimmed by 5 bases and J by 7 bases, leaving 15 bases between them. This CDR3 is 13 amino acids long. Germline V lookup: CDR1 SGHVS, CDR2 FQNEAQ. Here the CDR3 reads CASSRPGPNEQYF. CDR3 nucleotide sequence: TGTGCCAGCAGCCGACCGGGCCCCAATGAGCAGTACTTC.

The rearrangement joins TRBV9 to TRBJ1-1; 7 nucleotides line up with TRBD1. V trimming: 3 bases; J trimming: 1 base; junction bases outside the gene matches: 6. Per the germline V gene, CDR1 is SGDLS and CDR2 is YYNGEE. The CDR3 runs to 15 residues. The CDR3 is CASSARDSWNTEAFF. The CDR3 DNA sequence: TGTGCCAGCAGCGCCAGGGACAGTTGGAACACTGAAGCTTTCTTT.

The CDR3 nucleotides are TGTGCCAGCAGTGAGTGGCAGGGTGATAATTCACCCCTCCACTTT. This translates into CASSEWQGDNSPLHF. This chain connects TRBV2 to TRBJ1-6; D perhaps matches TRBD1 (5 bases). Germline V gene sequence: CDR1 SNHLY, CDR2 FYNNEI. Trimming shortened V by 3 bases and J by 5 bases, and 11 bases separated the two germline ends. This CDR3 has 15 amino acids.

V gene TRBV20-1 combines with J gene TRBJ1-6; D is unclear. The CDR3 loop spans 13 amino acids. Germline V CDR1 and CDR2: DFQATT, SNEGSKA (reference sequence). V lost 1 base, J lost 7 bases, and 8 bases lay in between. The CDR3 protein is CSARVTYNSPLHF. CDR3 sequence (DNA): TGCAGTGCTAGAGTTACATACAATTCACCCCTCCACTTT.

The chain carries TRBV19 and TRBJ1-2, with D perhaps TRBD1 (6 bases). V was pared by 3 bases and J by 7 bases, with 12 bases between. Per the germline V gene, CDR1 is LNHDA and CDR2 is SQIVND (reference sequence). This CDR3 is built from 13 residues. CDR3 nucleotide sequence: TGTGCCAGTAGTATCTCGGGGGCCGGTGGCTACACCTTC. Amino acid sequence: CASSISGAGGYTF.

This clonotype has at least ten counts. The genes are TRBV20-1 and TRBJ1-1; 9 nucleotides align to TRBD1. CDR1 is DFQATT and CDR2 is SNEGSKA in the germline V gene (reference sequence). Unmatched junction bases numbered 7, after V lost 0 bases and J lost 11 bases. CDR3 length: 13 residues. The CDR3 DNA reads TGCAGTGCTAGAGAGGCGGGACAGGGTTACGCTTTCTTT. Its translation is CSAREAGQGYAFF.

This rearrangement joins TRBV7-8 to TRBJ1-2; D ambiguous. The CDR3 length is 14 residues. V lost 6 bases, J lost 0 bases, and 11 bases lay in between. The germline gives CDR1 SGHVS, CDR2 FQNEAQ. The CDR3 nucleotides are TGTGCCAGCAGTCCCTCGCGTGCTAACTATGGCTACACCTTC. Translating it yields CASSPSRANYGYTF. Together with reference TRBV7-8 and TRBJ1-2, the CDR3 gives the full variable domain: GAGVSQSPRYKVAKRGQDVALRCDPISGHVSLFWYQQALGQGPEFLTYFQNEAQLDKSGLPSDRFFAERPEGSVSTLKIQRTQQEDSAVYLCASSPSRANYGYTFGSGTRLTVV.

This rearrangement joins TRBV20-1 to TRBJ1-1, with 9 bases lining up with TRBD1. The CDR3 has 17 amino acids. CDR1 is DFQATT and CDR2 is SNEGSKA in the germline V gene (reference sequence). V was clipped by 1 base and J by 0 bases; unmatched bases: 9. DNA for the CDR3: TGCAGTGCTAGAGGTGGGACAGGGCGAAGGGTGAACACTGAAGCTTTCTTT. This gives the protein CSARGGTGRRVNTEAFF.

This clonotype was picked up many times. The chain joins TRBV6-6 to TRBJ1-2, with TRBD1 matching over 8 bases. V dropped 2 bases and J dropped 0; count of bases not matched to a gene: 2. CDR3 length: 15 amino acids. Germline V CDR1 and CDR2: MNHNY, SVGAGI (reference sequence). The CDR3 DNA reads as TGTGCCAGCAGTTACCTGGACAGGGCTAACTATGGCTACACCTTC. Protein sequence: CASSYLDRANYGYTF.

Concerning this clonotype itself: This sequence may be a read error, since a much larger clone differs from it by one base. This chain links TRBV7-6 with TRBJ1-1, with 7 bases fitting TRBD1. CDR1 is SGHVS and CDR2 is FNYEAQ in the germline V gene. The CDR3 runs 15 residues. J gave up 5 bases and V 5 bases, and 11 bases lay outside the gene matches. CDR3 sequence (DNA): TGTGCCAGCAGCCACCCGACAGGGTGGGAAACTGAAGCTTTCTTT. Translating it yields CASSHPTGWETEAFF.

This clonotype was counted a few times. V usage is TRBV4-1 and J usage is TRBJ1-6, with 9 bases that match TRBD1. There are 16 residues in the CDR3. The germline gives CDR1 MGHRA, CDR2 YSYEKL. V lost 2 bases to trimming and J lost 11 bases; unmatched junction nucleotides: 10. The CDR3 nucleotides read TGCGCCAGCAGCCAAACCATCGGGACAGGGAATCCACCCCTCCACTTT. It is translated as CASSQTIGTGNPPLHF.

This clonotype was counted many times. The gene calls are TRBV27 and TRBJ1-6; D is possibly TRBD1 (5 bases). The CDR3 runs 14 residues. The V gene lost 5 bases and the J gene lost 9 bases, with 14 bases spanning the gap. Germline V gene sequence: CDR1 MNHEY, CDR2 SMNVEV (reference sequence). The CDR3 sequence is CASSLRGLVSPLHF. The DNA for the CDR3 is TGTGCCAGCAGTCTCCGGGGGTTAGTTTCACCCCTCCACTTT.

This clonotype came up once. The chain is built from TRBV7-2 and TRBJ1-2, with no clear D. The CDR3 is 13 amino acids. Germline CDR1 is SGHTA and CDR2 is FQGNSA. The ends were cut back, 0 bases at V and 7 bases at J, with 9 bases in the middle. CDR3 bases: TGTGCCAGCAGCTTAGCACGCGAGTCTGGCTACACCTTC. Its translation is CASSLARESGYTF.

As DNA, the CDR3 is TGTGCCAGCAGCGCGGGGACTAGCGGGGGGGCCTGGGTTGGGGAGACCCAGTACTTC. Translation gives CASSAGTSGGAWVGETQYF. V is TRBV9 and J is TRBJ2-5; 16 nucleotides align to TRBD2. The CDR3 is 19 amino acids. Losses at the gene ends were 3 bases for V and 5 bases for J; bases not matched to a gene: 13. Germline-derived CDR1 and CDR2 are SGDLS and YYNGEE.

The chain recombines TRBV6-4 with TRBJ1-1; 7 bases match TRBD1. The V and J ends lost 10 bases and 1 base, in that order; junction bases with no gene match: 3. The V gene's germline CDR1 is MRHNA and CDR2 SNTAGT. This CDR3 has 12 amino acids. Here the CDR3 DNA reads TGTGCCACCGGGACAGAGAACACTGAAGCTTTCTTT. Its translation is CATGTENTEAFF.

The sample holds a few counts of this clonotype. The CDR3 DNA sequence: TGTGCCACCAGGCACACCGGGACAGGAACCTACGAGCAGTACTTC. It yields the protein CATRHTGTGTYEQYF. V usage is TRBV15 and J usage is TRBJ2-7; 8 bases align to TRBD1. J lost 2 bases, V lost 6 bases, and 9 bases had no gene match. This CDR3 is built from 15 residues. Germline CDR1 is LNHNV and CDR2 is YYDKDF (reference sequence).

The chain is built from TRBV20-1 and TRBJ2-7; D possibly corresponds to TRBD2 (7 bases). The germline V gene encodes CDR1 DFQATT and CDR2 SNEGSKA (reference sequence). Trimming removed 1 base from V and 5 bases from J, with 12 bases in between. This CDR3 has 13 residues. This chain's CDR3 is CSARVQGGDEQYF. The DNA of the CDR3 is TGCAGTGCTAGAGTACAGGGAGGGGACGAGCAGTACTTC.

Ten or more counts support this clonotype. This chain uses TRBV9 with TRBJ2-7; no firm D call. Germline V CDR1 and CDR2: SGDLS, YYNGEE. Trimming pared 0 bases from V and 4 bases from J, leaving 17 bases between. The CDR3 is 16 amino acids. CDR3 coding DNA: TGTGCCAGCAGCGTAGCTCCTGAATCCGGAACATACGAGCAGTACTTC. Protein: CASSVAPESGTYEQYF.

V gene TRBV7-6 combines with J gene TRBJ1-1; a weak D match, TRBD1 (6 bases). The CDR3 contains 15 residues. Germline CDR1 is SGHVS and CDR2 is FNYEAQ. V lost 6 bases, J lost 0 bases, and 14 bases lay in between. The CDR3, as DNA: TGTGCCAGCAGTTACCCGGGACAAATGAACACTGAAGCTTTCTTT. Its protein is CASSYPGQMNTEAFF.

The sample holds a few counts of this clonotype. A much larger clone differs from this one at a single base, so this may be a read error. It is likely a read error, because the conserved phenylalanine at the end of the CDR3 is missing. The chain carries TRBV5-8 and TRBJ1-6; D may be TRBD1 (6 bases). V was pared by 1 base and J by 5 bases, with 13 bases between. The germline V gene has CDR1 SGHTS and CDR2 YDEGEE. The CDR3 spans 16 residues. This chain's CDR3 is CASSLRLGANNSPLHL. Written as DNA, the CDR3 is TGTGCCAGCAGCTTGCGTTTGGGGGCCAATAATTCACCCCTCCACTTA.

This clonotype showed up many times. V usage is TRBV20-1 and J usage is TRBJ2-7, with 7 bases matching TRBD1. CDR1 and CDR2 from the germline V gene are DFQATT and SNEGSKA (reference sequence). The CDR3 spans 15 residues. J was trimmed by 4 bases and V by 0 bases; bases with no gene match: 9. The CDR3 loop reads CSARDGQVKVYEQYF. In DNA form, the CDR3 reads TGCAGTGCTAGAGATGGACAGGTCAAAGTGTACGAGCAGTACTTC.

This clonotype was detected ten times or more. The chain carries TRBV19 and TRBJ2-3, with 7 bases lining up with TRBD1. This CDR3 is built from 15 residues. V lost 5 bases, J lost 1 base, and 6 bases stayed unmatched. Germline CDR1 is LNHDA and CDR2 is SQIVND (reference sequence). The CDR3 coding sequence is TGTGCCAGTAGTCCCCTAACAGGGGGCACAGATACGCAGTATTTT. It yields the protein CASSPLTGGTDTQYF. The complete variable domain, with remaining parts taken from reference TRBV19 and TRBJ2-3, reads DGGITQSPKYLFRKEGQNVTLSCEQNLNHDAMYWYRQDPGQGLRLIYYSQIVNDFQKGDIAEGYSVSREKKESFPLTVTSAQKNPTAFYLCASSPLTGGTDTQYFGPGTRLTVL.

The chain employs TRBV20-1 and TRBJ2-1; TRBD2 agrees at 13 bases. The CDR3 has 18 amino acids. The V gene end was trimmed by 0 bases and the J gene end by 2 bases; junction bases not matched to a gene: 7. CDR1 DFQATT and CDR2 SNEGSKA come from the germline V gene (reference sequence). The DNA for the CDR3 is TGCAGTGCTAGAGATCTACTAGCGGGGGGGAATGCCTACAATGAGCAGTTCTTC. Amino acids: CSARDLLAGGNAYNEQFF.